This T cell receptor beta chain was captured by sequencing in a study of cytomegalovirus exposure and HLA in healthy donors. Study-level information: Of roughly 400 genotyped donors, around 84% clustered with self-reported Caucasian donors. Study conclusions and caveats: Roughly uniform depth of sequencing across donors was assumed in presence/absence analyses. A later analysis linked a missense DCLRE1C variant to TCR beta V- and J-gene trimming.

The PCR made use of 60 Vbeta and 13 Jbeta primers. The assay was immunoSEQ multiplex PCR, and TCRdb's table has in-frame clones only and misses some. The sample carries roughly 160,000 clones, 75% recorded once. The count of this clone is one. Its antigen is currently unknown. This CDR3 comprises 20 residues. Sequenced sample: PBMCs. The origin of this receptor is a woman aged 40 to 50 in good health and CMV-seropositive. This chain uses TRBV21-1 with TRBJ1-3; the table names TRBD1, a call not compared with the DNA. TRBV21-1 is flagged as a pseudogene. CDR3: CASSKDGTGVVQNSGNTIYF. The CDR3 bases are TGTGCCAGCAGCAAAGATGGGACAGGGGTGGTGCAGAACTCTGGAAACACCATATATTTT.